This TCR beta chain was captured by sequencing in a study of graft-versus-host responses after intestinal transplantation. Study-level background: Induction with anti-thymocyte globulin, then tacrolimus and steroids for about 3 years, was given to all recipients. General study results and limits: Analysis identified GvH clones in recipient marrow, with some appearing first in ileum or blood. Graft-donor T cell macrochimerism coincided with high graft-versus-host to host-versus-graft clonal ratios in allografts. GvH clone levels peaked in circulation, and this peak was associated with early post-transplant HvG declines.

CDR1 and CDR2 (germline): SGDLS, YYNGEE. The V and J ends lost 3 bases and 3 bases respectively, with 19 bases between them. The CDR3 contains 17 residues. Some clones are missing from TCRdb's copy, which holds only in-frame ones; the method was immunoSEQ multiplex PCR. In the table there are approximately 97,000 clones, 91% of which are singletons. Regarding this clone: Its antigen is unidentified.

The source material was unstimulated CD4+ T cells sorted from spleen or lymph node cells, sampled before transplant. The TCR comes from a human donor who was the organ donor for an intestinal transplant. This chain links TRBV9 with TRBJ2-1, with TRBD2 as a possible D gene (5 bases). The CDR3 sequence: CASSDAPGRASYNEQFF. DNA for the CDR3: TGTGCCAGCAGCGATGCCCCCGGGCGGGCCAGCTACAATGAGCAGTTCTTC.